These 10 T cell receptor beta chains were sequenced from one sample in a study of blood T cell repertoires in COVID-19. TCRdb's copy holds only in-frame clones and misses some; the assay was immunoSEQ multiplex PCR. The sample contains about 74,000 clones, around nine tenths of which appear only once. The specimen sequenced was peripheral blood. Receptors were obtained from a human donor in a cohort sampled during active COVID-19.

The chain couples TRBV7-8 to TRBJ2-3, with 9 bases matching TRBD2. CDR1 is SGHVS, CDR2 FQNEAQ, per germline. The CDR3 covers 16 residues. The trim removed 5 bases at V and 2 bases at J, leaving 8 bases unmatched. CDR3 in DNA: TGTGCCAGCAGCAACGATCGGACTAGCGACACAGATACGCAGTATTTT. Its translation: CASSNDRTSDTDTQYF.

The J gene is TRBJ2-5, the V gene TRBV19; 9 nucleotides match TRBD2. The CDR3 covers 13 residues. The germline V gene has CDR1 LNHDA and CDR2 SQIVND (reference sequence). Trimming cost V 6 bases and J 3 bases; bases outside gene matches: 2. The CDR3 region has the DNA TGTGCCAGTAGGGGACTAGCCAAAGAGACCCAGTACTTC. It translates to CASRGLAKETQYF. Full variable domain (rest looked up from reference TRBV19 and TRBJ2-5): DGGITQSPKYLFRKEGQNVTLSCEQNLNHDAMYWYRQDPGQGLRLIYYSQIVNDFQKGDIAEGYSVSREKKESFPLTVTSAQKNPTAFYLCASRGLAKETQYFGPGTRLLVL.

CDR3 loop: CASSSWDTNTGELFF. DNA for the CDR3: TGTGCCAGCAGCTCCTGGGACACTAACACCGGGGAGCTGTTTTTT. The chain joins TRBV11-1 to TRBJ2-2; D is possibly TRBD1 (6 bases). The CDR3 contains 15 residues. Germline CDR1 SGHAT, CDR2 FQDESV (reference sequence). V was clipped by 4 bases and J by 2 bases, with 11 bases between them.

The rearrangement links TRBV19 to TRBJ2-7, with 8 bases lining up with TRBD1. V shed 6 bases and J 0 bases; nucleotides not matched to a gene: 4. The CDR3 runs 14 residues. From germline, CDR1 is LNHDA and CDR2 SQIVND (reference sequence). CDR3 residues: CASRTGGSSYEQYF. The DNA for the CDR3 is TGTGCCAGTAGAACAGGGGGGAGCTCCTACGAGCAGTACTTC.

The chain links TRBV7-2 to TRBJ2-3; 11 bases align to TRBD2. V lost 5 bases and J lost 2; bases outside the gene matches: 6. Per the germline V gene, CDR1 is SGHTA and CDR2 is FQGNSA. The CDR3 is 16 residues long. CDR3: CASSRGTSGYTDTQYF. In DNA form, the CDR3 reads TGTGCCAGCAGCCGGGGGACTAGCGGTTACACAGATACGCAGTATTTT.

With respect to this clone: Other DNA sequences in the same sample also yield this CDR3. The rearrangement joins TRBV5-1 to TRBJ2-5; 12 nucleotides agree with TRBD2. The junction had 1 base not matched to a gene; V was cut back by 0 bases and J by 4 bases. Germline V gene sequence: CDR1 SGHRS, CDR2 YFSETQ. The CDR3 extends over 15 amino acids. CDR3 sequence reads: CASSLGLAGVETQYF. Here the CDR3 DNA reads TGCGCCAGCAGCTTGGGACTAGCGGGAGTAGAGACCCAGTACTTC.

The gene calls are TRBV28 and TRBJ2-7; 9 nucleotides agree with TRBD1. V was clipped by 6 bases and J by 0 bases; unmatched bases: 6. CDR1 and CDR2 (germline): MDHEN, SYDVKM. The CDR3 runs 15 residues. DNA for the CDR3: TGTGCCAGCAGCCCCGGGACAGGGTTCTCCTACGAGCAGTACTTC. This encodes CASSPGTGFSYEQYF.

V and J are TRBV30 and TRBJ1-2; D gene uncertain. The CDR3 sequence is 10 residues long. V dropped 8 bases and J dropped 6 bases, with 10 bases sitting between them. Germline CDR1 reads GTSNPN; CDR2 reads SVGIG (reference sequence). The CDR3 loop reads CALDEDGYTF. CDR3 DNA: TGTGCCCTAGACGAGGATGGCTACACCTTC.

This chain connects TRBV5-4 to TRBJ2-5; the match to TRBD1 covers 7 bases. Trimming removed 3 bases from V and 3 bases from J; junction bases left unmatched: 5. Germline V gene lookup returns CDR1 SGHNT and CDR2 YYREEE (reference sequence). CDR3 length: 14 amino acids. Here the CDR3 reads CASSWDREKETQYF. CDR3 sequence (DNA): TGTGCCAGCAGCTGGGACAGAGAGAAAGAGACCCAGTACTTC.

CDR3 nucleotide sequence: TGTGCCACCAGTGAAACTAGCGGTGAGGCAACCTACAATGAGCAGTTCTTC. Its translation is CATSETSGEATYNEQFF. The chain combines TRBV24-1 with TRBJ2-1; 8 positions match TRBD2. After removal of 4 bases from V and 2 bases from J, the junction contained 9 bases not matched to a gene. This CDR3 spans 17 amino acids. In germline, CDR1 is KGHDR, CDR2 SFDVKD.